The 18 T cell receptor beta chains listed next were all sequenced from one sample in a study of OX40 agonist ivuxolimab in advanced cancers. Produced via immunoSEQ multiplex PCR; TCRdb's table is partial and in-frame only. This table holds 80,000 or so clones, roughly 91% found once. The sequences come from CD4+ or CD8+ T cells sorted from blood, collected in a trial of the OX40 agonist ivuxolimab. The receptors were sampled from an adult with an advanced solid tumor such as melanoma, head and neck, liver or kidney cancer.

The chain carries TRBV5-1 and TRBJ2-7; D is possibly TRBD1 (7 bases). CDR3 length equals 15 residues. CDR1 is SGHRS and CDR2 is YFSETQ in the germline V gene. The V end was cut by 0 bases, the J end by 1 base, with 11 bases between. The CDR3 bases are TGCGCCAGCAGCTTGGAGGGGGCGGGGTCCTACGAGCAGTACTTC. It encodes CASSLEGAGSYEQYF.

A note on this clone: This same CDR3 is encoded by further DNA sequences in the sample. The chain uses TRBV4-1 and TRBJ2-2, with D perhaps matching TRBD1 (5 bases). The V end was cut by 0 bases, the J end by 3 bases, with 20 bases between. The CDR3 extends over 19 amino acids. Germline values: CDR1 MGHRA, CDR2 YSYEKL. The CDR3 DNA reads TGCGCCAGCAGCCAAGATGGATTGACTTTGGCGACAGACACCGGGGAGCTGTTTTTT. Translation: CASSQDGLTLATDTGELFF.

The rearrangement joins TRBV27 to TRBJ2-1; perhaps TRBD2 as D (5 bases). The length of the CDR3 is 14 residues. Germline V gene sequence: CDR1 MNHEY, CDR2 SMNVEV (reference sequence). Trimming shortened V by 4 bases and J by 1 base, and 8 bases separated the two germline ends. CDR3 amino acids: CASSYEGSYNEQFF. CDR3 bases: TGTGCCAGCAGTTATGAGGGTTCCTACAATGAGCAGTTCTTC.

The gene calls are TRBV28 and TRBJ1-1, with D tentatively TRBD1 (6 bases). V lost 2 bases and J lost 5, with 12 bases in between. CDR1 is MDHEN and CDR2 is SYDVKM in the germline V gene. The CDR3 length is 14 residues. CDR3 protein: CASSLLTGWTEAFF. The CDR3 coding sequence is TGTGCCAGCAGTTTACTCACAGGGTGGACTGAAGCTTTCTTT.

The chain employs TRBV11-3 and TRBJ2-5, with TRBD1 as a possible D gene (6 bases). The CDR3 consists of 14 residues. Trimming took 3 bases from V and 2 from J, leaving 10 bases between them. Germline CDR1 is SGHNT and CDR2 is YENEEA. The CDR3 loop is CASSLTGHQETQYF. The CDR3 bases are TGTGCCAGCAGCTTGACGGGACATCAAGAGACCCAGTACTTC.

The gene calls are TRBV7-3 and TRBJ2-2; D may match TRBD1 or TRBD2 (5 bases each). Trimming removed 4 bases at V and 3 bases at J, with 15 bases between. The CDR3 is 16 residues long. CDR1 is SGHTA, CDR2 FQGTGA, per germline. CDR3 sequence (DNA): TGTGCCAGCAGCTCATCCGGGACCTCTTACACCGGGGAGCTGTTTTTT. It yields the protein CASSSSGTSYTGELFF.

The rearrangement links TRBV7-6 to TRBJ2-5; D is ambiguous. The V gene's germline CDR1 is SGHVS and CDR2 FNYEAQ. The CDR3 totals 11 residues. V was cut by 1 base and J by 5 bases, with 2 bases left in between. CDR3 nucleotides: TGTGCCAGCAGCTTAGATGAGACCCAGTACTTC. Protein sequence: CASSLDETQYF.

DNA of the CDR3: TGTGCCAGCAGCTTAGGCGGACAGGGCCAAGAGACCCAGTACTTC. Translating it yields CASSLGGQGQETQYF. This sequence joins TRBV7-3 and TRBJ2-5, with TRBD1 matching over 8 bases. CDR3 length: 15 residues. Germline V gene sequence: CDR1 SGHTA, CDR2 FQGTGA. V was pared by 2 bases and J by 1 base, with 3 bases of the junction left unmatched.

The J gene is TRBJ1-5, the V gene TRBV7-2; D not resolved. This CDR3 spans 14 amino acids. Germline CDR1 SGHTA, CDR2 FQGNSA. V was shortened by 5 bases and J by 6 bases, with 14 bases between the two germline ends. DNA for the CDR3: TGTGCCAGCAGCGAGAGGGAATTTAGTCAGCCCCAGCATTTT. Its translation: CASSEREFSQPQHF. The full variable domain, its missing parts supplied by reference TRBV7-2 and TRBJ1-5, is GAGVSQSPSNKVTEKGKDVELRCDPISGHTALYWYRQSLGQGLEFLIYFQGNSAPDKSGLPSDRFSAERTGGSVSTLTIQRTQQEDSAVYLCASSEREFSQPQHFGDGTRLSIL.

This clone has a handful of counts. The chain is built from TRBV19 and TRBJ1-2, with 7 positions matching TRBD1. Germline lookup yields CDR1 LNHDA and CDR2 SQIVND (reference sequence). The V segment lost 9 bases and the J segment 4 bases; nucleotides outside the gene matches: 8. There are 13 residues in the CDR3. The CDR3 DNA sequence: TGTGCCAGCCGGGACAGCGTTGTCTATGGCTACACCTTC. Protein sequence: CASRDSVVYGYTF.

The chain has TRBV19 and TRBJ2-1; D possibly corresponds to TRBD2 (6 bases). This CDR3 contains 15 residues. Germline CDR1 LNHDA, CDR2 SQIVND (reference sequence). The V gene lost 3 bases and the J gene lost 8 bases, with 17 bases spanning the gap. CDR3 DNA sequence: TGTGCCAGTAGTATTATGTTGCTGGGGGGTGATGAGCAGTTCTTC. Amino acids: CASSIMLLGGDEQFF.

This clone was counted once. This chain connects TRBV11-3 to TRBJ1-1, with D perhaps TRBD1 (5 bases). Germline V lookup: CDR1 SGHNT, CDR2 YENEEA. The CDR3 length is 13 residues. Trimming stripped 5 bases from V and 3 bases from J, with 10 bases between. The CDR3 nucleotides are TGTGCCAGCAGCCTGGGGGAGGACACTGAAGCTTTCTTT. This codes for CASSLGEDTEAFF.

The chain combines TRBV2 with TRBJ1-6; TRBD1 matches at 8 bases. V lost 6 bases to trimming and J lost 5 bases; unmatched junction nucleotides: 6. The CDR3 is made up of 15 amino acids. Germline CDR1 and CDR2: SNHLY and FYNNEI. The CDR3 bases are TGTGCCAGCAGCACACGACAGGGGAATAATTCACCCCTCCACTTT. Translated: CASSTRQGNNSPLHF.

In regard to this clone: Additional DNA sequences in this sample encode the identical CDR3. V is TRBV5-8 and J is TRBJ2-4; D unresolved. Trimming stripped 5 bases from V and 3 bases from J, with 12 bases between. The CDR3 is 14 amino acids. CDR1 and CDR2 from the germline V gene are SGHTS and YDEGEE. The CDR3 bases are TGTGCCAGCAGGCCCCGAAGAGGCAAAAACATTCAGTACTTC. The encoded protein is CASRPRRGKNIQYF.

The chain has TRBV5-1 and TRBJ2-6; perhaps TRBD2 as D (5 bases). Trimming took 6 bases from V and 4 from J, leaving 11 bases between them. Germline CDR1 and CDR2: SGHRS and YFSETQ. The CDR3 is made up of 14 amino acids. The CDR3 DNA follows: TGCGCCAGCACCGTTCCGGGAGGGGCCAACGTCCTGACTTTC. Translated: CASTVPGGANVLTF.

This chain joins TRBV6-6 and TRBJ2-5; 8 positions agree with TRBD2. The trim removed 7 bases at V and 5 bases at J, leaving 6 bases unmatched. This CDR3 is 13 amino acids long. Germline V gene data show CDR1 as MNHNY and CDR2 as SVGAGI (reference sequence). The CDR3, as DNA: TGTGCCAGCACCCCGGGAGGGCGGGAGACCCAGTACTTC. Amino acids: CASTPGGRETQYF.

The chain joins TRBV5-1 to TRBJ2-3; no reliable D call. CDR1 SGHRS and CDR2 YFSETQ come from the germline V gene. The germline V and J ends were trimmed by 5 bases and 3 bases, with 4 bases remaining between them. The CDR3 contains 11 residues. The CDR3 DNA follows: TGCGCCAGCAGGGGGACAGATACGCAGTATTTT. This translates into CASRGTDTQYF.

The chain carries TRBV27 and TRBJ1-5; no clear D. The CDR3 consists of 13 residues. Trimming took off 9 bases at V and 8 bases at J, with 17 bases between the two ends. Germline V gene data show CDR1 as MNHEY and CDR2 as SMNVEV (reference sequence). CDR3 loop: CASCTAPYEPQHF. The CDR3, as DNA: TGTGCCAGTTGCACAGCCCCGTACGAGCCCCAGCATTTT.